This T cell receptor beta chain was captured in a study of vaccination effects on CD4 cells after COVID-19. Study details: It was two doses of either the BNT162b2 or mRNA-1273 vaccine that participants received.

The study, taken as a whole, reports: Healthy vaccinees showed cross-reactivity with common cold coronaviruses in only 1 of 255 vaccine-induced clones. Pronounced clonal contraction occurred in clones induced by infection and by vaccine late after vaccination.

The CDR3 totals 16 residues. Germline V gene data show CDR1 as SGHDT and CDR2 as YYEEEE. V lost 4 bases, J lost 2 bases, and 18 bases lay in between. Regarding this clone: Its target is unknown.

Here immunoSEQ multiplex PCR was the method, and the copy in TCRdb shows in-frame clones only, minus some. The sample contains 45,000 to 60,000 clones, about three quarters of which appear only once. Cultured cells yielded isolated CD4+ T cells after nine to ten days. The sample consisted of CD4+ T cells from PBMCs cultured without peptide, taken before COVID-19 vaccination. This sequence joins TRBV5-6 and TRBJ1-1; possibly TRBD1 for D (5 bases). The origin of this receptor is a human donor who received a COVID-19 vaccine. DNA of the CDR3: TGTGCCAGCAGCAGGCTCGGGCGGAGGGGCAACACTGAAGCTTTCTTT. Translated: CASSRLGRRGNTEAFF.